Listed below are T cell receptor beta chains from one sample, sequenced in a study of T cells after yellow fever vaccination. One entry per CDR3 protein results from TCRdb running MiXCR on the 5' RACE reads. Here the sample spans about 220,000 distinct CDR3 sequences, under 3.5% being singletons. Sequences were derived from CD4+ T cells sorted from PBMCs, sampled 10 days after the yellow fever booster vaccination. These receptors were obtained from a man between 18 and 35 years old who received the YFV17D yellow fever vaccine. The CDR3 runs from the conserved cysteine through the conserved F or W. Fields, in order: clone size, V gene, J gene, D gene, CDR3 length, CDR3 DNA, CDR3 protein. The D gene is left open where the match is weak. Part of the rows lack a size; the others show once, few, many or a class for expanded clones.

many	TRBV5-1	TRBJ1-1	.	14	TGCGCCAGCACCCCACAGGGAGTTGACACTGAAGCTTTCTTT	CASTPQGVDTEAFF
.	TRBV7-2	TRBJ1-5	.	16	TGTGCCAGCAGCTTAGTGGCTCCTACAAGCAATCAGCCCCAGCATTTT	CASSLVAPTSNQPQHF
few	TRBV30	TRBJ2-1	TRBD1	12	TGTGCCTGGACGGAACAGGGGAGTGAGCAGTTCTTC	CAWTEQGSEQFF
.	TRBV20-1	TRBJ2-1	.	14	TGCAGTCTCCTGGTCGCCAGTATCCACAATGAGCAGTTCTTC	CSLLVASIHNEQFF
.	TRBV4-1	TRBJ2-3	.	16	TGCGCCAGCAGCCAAGATCACAGGGATCAGGCAGATACGCAGTATTTT	CASSQDHRDQADTQYF
few	TRBV5-6	TRBJ1-2	.	13	TGTGCCAGCAGCTTGTCGGGGATGTATGGCTACACCTTC	CASSLSGMYGYTF
many	TRBV7-2	TRBJ1-4	TRBD1	16	TGTGCCAGCAGCCTTACAGGGGGCTGGACTAATGAAAAACTGTTTTTT	CASSLTGGWTNEKLFF
few	TRBV3-1	TRBJ1-1	TRBD1	13	TGTGCCAGCAGCCACCTGGACAGGGTTGAAGCTTTCTTT	CASSHLDRVEAFF
.	TRBV12-3/TRBV12-4	TRBJ2-5	TRBD2	13	TGTGCCAGCAGAGGGGAGGGGATAAAGACCCAGTACTTC	CASRGEGIKTQYF
many	TRBV12-3/TRBV12-4	TRBJ2-7	TRBD2	16	TGTGCCAGCAGCCTTGGGTCGGGGGGACGTAACTACGAGCAGTACTTC	CASSLGSGGRNYEQYF
many	TRBV19	TRBJ2-4	.	16	TGTGCCAGTAGTATACCGGGCAGCGGCTTCAAAAACATTCAGTACTTC	CASSIPGSGFKNIQYF
many	TRBV12-3/TRBV12-4	TRBJ1-2	.	15	TGTGCCAGCAGCACACGACCACAGGGTAGCTATGGCTACACCTTC	CASSTRPQGSYGYTF
few	TRBV3-1	TRBJ1-1	.	12	TGTGCCAGCAGCCGGGGGTGGACTGAAGCTTTCTTT	CASSRGWTEAFF
many	TRBV12-3/TRBV12-4	TRBJ2-3	.	16	TGTGCCAGCAGTCCCTCCGCTAGCGACTGGGCAGATACGCAGTATTTT	CASSPSASDWADTQYF
.	TRBV23-1	TRBJ1-1	.	14	TGCGCCAGCAGTCAGCCTCAGGGTTTTACTGAAGCTTTCTTT	CASSQPQGFTEAFF
many	TRBV29-1	TRBJ2-5	.	13	TGCAGCGTTGGGTCGCCCGGCCAAGAGACCCAGTACTTC	CSVGSPGQETQYF
many	TRBV20-1	TRBJ2-7	.	14	TGCAGTGCTAGACCGGACGCCACTACCTACGAGCAGTACTTC	CSARPDATTYEQYF
.	TRBV7-2	TRBJ1-1	TRBD1	15	TGTGCCAGCAGCTTAGCCAGGGGGTCTATCACTGAAGCTTTCTTT	CASSLARGSITEAFF
few	TRBV20-1	TRBJ1-1	.	14	TGCAGTGCTAGGAGCGGCAGGGGTTACACTGAAGCTTTCTTT	CSARSGRGYTEAFF
many	TRBV12-3/TRBV12-4	TRBJ1-4	.	16	TGTGCCAGCAGCGACCGGAGGAGAGCAACTAATGAAAAACTGTTTTTT	CASSDRRRATNEKLFF
few	TRBV3-1	TRBJ2-7	TRBD1	14	TGTGCCAGCAGCCAAGGGACAGGATTCTACGAGCAGTACTTC	CASSQGTGFYEQYF
many	TRBV30	TRBJ1-3	.	14	TGTGCCTGGAGTGTACCGGGGGCTGGAAACACCATATATTTT	CAWSVPGAGNTIYF
few	TRBV20-1	TRBJ2-3	TRBD2	16	TGCAGTGCTAGAGATCCCAGCGGGGGGCATACAGATACGCAGTATTTT	CSARDPSGGHTDTQYF
.	TRBV7-2	TRBJ2-1	.	16	TGTGCCAGCAGCTTAGCGGTTAGTCGGTCCTACAATGAGCAGTTCTTC	CASSLAVSRSYNEQFF
few	TRBV20-1	TRBJ2-5	TRBD1	15	TGCAGTGCTACAGGGGGACAGGGATTGGTACAGACCCAGTACTTC	CSATGGQGLVQTQYF
.	TRBV12-3/TRBV12-4	TRBJ2-1	.	13	TGTGCCAGCAGTTTAGATGTGAGGGATGAGCAGTTCTTC	CASSLDVRDEQFF
few	TRBV6-1	TRBJ2-1	.	15	TGTGCCAGCAGTGAAAAAACAAGCTCCTACAATGAGCAGTTCTTC	CASSEKTSSYNEQFF
many	TRBV21-1	TRBJ1-2	.	15	TGTGCCAGCAGCAAAGGGACAGGGGGCGGGTATGGCTACACCTTC	CASSKGTGGGYGYTF
.	TRBV12-3/TRBV12-4	TRBJ2-1	TRBD2	13	TGTGCCAGTACGGGGGGTTTCTACAATGAGCAGTTCTTC	CASTGGFYNEQFF
many	TRBV2	TRBJ2-2	.	13	TGTGCCAGCAGTGGTGCCCCAGCCGGGGAGCTGTTTTTT	CASSGAPAGELFF
many	TRBV5-5	TRBJ1-5	.	17	TGTGCCAGCAGCTTGGTGGGTAGGGGTAGGAGCAATCAGCCCCAGCATTTT	CASSLVGRGRSNQPQHF
many	TRBV3-1	TRBJ1-2	.	12	TGTGCCAGCAGCCTCCGCCAAGAGGGCTACACCTTC	CASSLRQEGYTF
many	TRBV30	TRBJ2-7	TRBD1	13	TGTGCCTGGGCTGGGACAGGGACCTACGAGCAGTACTTC	CAWAGTGTYEQYF
many	TRBV6-4	TRBJ1-1	.	14	TGTGCCAGCGCCACGACGGAGGGGCTCACTGAAGCTTTCTTT	CASATTEGLTEAFF
few	TRBV6-1	TRBJ1-1	.	14	TGTGCCAGCAGTGGACGCAACCCCACCACTGAAGCTTTCTTT	CASSGRNPTTEAFF
many	TRBV7-9	TRBJ2-3	TRBD2	15	TGTGCCAGCAGCTTATCTAGCGGGGAGACAGATACGCAGTATTTT	CASSLSSGETDTQYF
many	TRBV5-1	TRBJ2-7	.	12	TGCGCCAGCAGCGAACTACAAGGCGAGCAGTACTTC	CASSELQGEQYF
few	TRBV29-1	TRBJ2-4	.	12	TGCAGCGTGGAGTTAGCCAAAAACATTCAGTACTTC	CSVELAKNIQYF
few	TRBV7-2	TRBJ1-1	TRBD1	13	TGTGCCAGCAGCCACGACAGGGGTAAGAAAGCTTTCTTT	CASSHDRGKKAFF
.	TRBV7-9	TRBJ2-5	.	15	TGTGCCAGCAGCTTAGCGCTGACATCTCAAGAGACCCAGTACTTC	CASSLALTSQETQYF
few	TRBV6-1	TRBJ2-6	TRBD1	16	TGTGCCAGCACTGGACAGGGGGCTTTTGGGGCCAACGTCCTGACTTTC	CASTGQGAFGANVLTF
many	TRBV20-1	TRBJ2-4	.	12	TGCAGTGCTAAGGCGGGATCTACCATTCAGTACTTC	CSAKAGSTIQYF
many	TRBV6-2/TRBV6-3	TRBJ2-7	.	14	TGTGCCAGCAGTTACTGGGGGCTTCACTACGAGCAGTACTTC	CASSYWGLHYEQYF
.	TRBV7-2	TRBJ1-2	TRBD1	14	TGTGCCAGCAGACTGACAGGGCCTAGATATGGCTACACCTTC	CASRLTGPRYGYTF
few	TRBV5-1	TRBJ2-2	TRBD1	16	TGCGCCAGCAGCTTGGCCGAAACAGGGGGCCCCGGGGAGCTGTTTTTT	CASSLAETGGPGELFF
few	TRBV12-3/TRBV12-4	TRBJ2-5	.	16	TGTGCCAGCAGTCTTTTGGGACAATTGAATGGGGAGACCCAGTACTTC	CASSLLGQLNGETQYF
.	TRBV7-4	TRBJ1-3	.	17	TGTGCCAGGAGTGGCAGGGTTAGTTCCACTTGTGGAAACACCATATATTTT	CARSGRVSSTCGNTIYF
.	TRBV5-1	TRBJ2-7	TRBD1	14	TGCGCCAGCAGCTGGAAGGGACAGGACGTCGAGCAGTACTTC	CASSWKGQDVEQYF
many	TRBV12-3/TRBV12-4	TRBJ2-1	TRBD2	15	TGTGCCAGCAGTTTATCGGGGGGGCTCTCCAATGAGCAGTTCTTC	CASSLSGGLSNEQFF
few	TRBV2	TRBJ1-2	.	13	TGTGCCAGCAGTGCCGGGGCAGGGGATGGCTACACCTTC	CASSAGAGDGYTF